Below, 4 T cell receptor beta chains from the same sample are listed, as sequenced in a study of OX40 agonist ivuxolimab in advanced cancers. The library was generated by the immunoSEQ multiplex PCR assay. TCRdb obtained this table from immuneACCESS and retained in-frame rearrangements with V and J assigned. These tables miss some clones; where compared with another copy, unresolved V genes account for less than half of the shortfall, and the remainder is unexplained. The sample table records around 20,000 clones; less than 95% of these occur just once. The ten biggest clones cover approximately 49% of the sample. Sequences were derived from CD4+ or CD8+ T cells sorted from blood, sampled in a trial of the OX40 agonist ivuxolimab. The receptors originated from an adult with an advanced solid tumor such as melanoma, head and neck, liver or kidney cancer.

This sequence joins TRBV14 and TRBJ2-1; 9 nucleotides match TRBD2. There are 18 residues in the CDR3. J gave up 2 bases and V 6 bases, and 14 bases lay outside the gene matches. The germline V gene encodes CDR1 SGHDN and CDR2 FVKESK. The CDR3 DNA follows: TGTGCCAGCAGTGACACTAGCGGGCTCCTAAGTACCTACAATGAGCAGTTCTTC. Residues: CASSDTSGLLSTYNEQFF.

DNA of the CDR3: TGTGCCAGCAGCTTGGGGCCCTCCTACGAGCAGTACTTC. This codes for CASSLGPSYEQYF. The rearrangement links TRBV11-2 to TRBJ2-7; possibly TRBD1 for D (5 bases). CDR3 size: 13 residues. The germline V gene encodes CDR1 SGHAT and CDR2 FQNNGV. Trimming left V 3 bases short and J 0 bases short, with 6 bases between.

The chain recombines TRBV6-5 with TRBJ2-1, with 9 bases aligning to TRBD2. Trimming cost V 4 bases and J 10 bases; bases outside gene matches: 2. The length of the CDR3 is 12 residues. CDR1 is MNHEY, CDR2 SVGAGI, per germline. The CDR3 sequence: CASSSLAGEQFF. Written as DNA, the CDR3 is TGTGCCAGCAGTTCCCTAGCGGGAGAGCAGTTCTTC.

The rearrangement uses TRBV4-3 and TRBJ2-2; perhaps TRBD1 as D (6 bases). V was trimmed by 1 base and J by 8 bases, leaving 14 bases between them. Germline V gene lookup returns CDR1 LGHNA and CDR2 YSLEER. CDR3 length equals 15 residues. CDR3 nucleotide sequence: TGCGCCAGCAGCCAAGGCCAGGGGCCTAGTGGGGAGCTGTTTTTT. Its protein product is CASSQGQGPSGELFF.